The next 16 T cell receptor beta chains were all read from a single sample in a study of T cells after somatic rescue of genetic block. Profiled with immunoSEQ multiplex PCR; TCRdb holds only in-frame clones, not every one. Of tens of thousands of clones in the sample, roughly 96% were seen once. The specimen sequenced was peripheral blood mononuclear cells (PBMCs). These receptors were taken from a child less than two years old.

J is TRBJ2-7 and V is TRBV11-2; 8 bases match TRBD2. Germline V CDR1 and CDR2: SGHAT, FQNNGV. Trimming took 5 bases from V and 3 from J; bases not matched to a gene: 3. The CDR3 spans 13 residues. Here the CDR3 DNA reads TGTGCCAGCAGCCCGGGACTAGTCTACGAGCAGTACTTC. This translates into CASSPGLVYEQYF.

DNA for the CDR3: TGTGCCAGCAGCTTACTAGCGGCCTCCTACGAGCAGTACTTC. The encoded protein is CASSLLAASYEQYF. The genes are TRBV7-8 and TRBJ2-7; 7 bases match TRBD2. J gave up 0 bases and V 2 bases, and 1 base lay outside the gene matches. The CDR3 sequence is 14 residues long. Germline V gene sequence: CDR1 SGHVS, CDR2 FQNEAQ. The variable domain in full, completed from reference TRBV7-8 and TRBJ2-7, reads GAGVSQSPRYKVAKRGQDVALRCDPISGHVSLFWYQQALGQGPEFLTYFQNEAQLDKSGLPSDRFFAERPEGSVSTLKIQRTQQEDSAVYLCASSLLAASYEQYFGPGTRLTVT.

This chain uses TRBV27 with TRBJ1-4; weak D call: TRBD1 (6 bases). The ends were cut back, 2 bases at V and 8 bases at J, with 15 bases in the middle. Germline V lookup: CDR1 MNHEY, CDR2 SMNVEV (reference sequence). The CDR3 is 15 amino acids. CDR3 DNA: TGTGCCAGCAGTTTAGGGGGCCTAGTAGCGGAAAAACTGTTTTTT. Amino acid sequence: CASSLGGLVAEKLFF. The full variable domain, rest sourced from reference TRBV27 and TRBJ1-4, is EAQVTQNPRYLITVTGKKLTVTCSQNMNHEYMSWYRQDPGLGLRQIYYSMNVEVTDKGDVPEGYKVSRKEKRNFPLILESPSPNQTSLYFCASSLGGLVAEKLFFGSGTQLSVL.

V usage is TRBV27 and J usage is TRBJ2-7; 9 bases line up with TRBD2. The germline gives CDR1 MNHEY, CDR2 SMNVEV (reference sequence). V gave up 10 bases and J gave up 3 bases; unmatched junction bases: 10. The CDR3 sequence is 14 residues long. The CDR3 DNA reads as TGTGCCACCGTGCTGCGGGAGGGCGTCTACGAGCAGTACTTC. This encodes CATVLREGVYEQYF.

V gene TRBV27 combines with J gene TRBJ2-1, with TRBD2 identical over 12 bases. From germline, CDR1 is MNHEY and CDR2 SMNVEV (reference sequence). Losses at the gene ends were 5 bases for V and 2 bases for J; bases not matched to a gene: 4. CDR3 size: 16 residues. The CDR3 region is CASSPRTSGTYNEQFF. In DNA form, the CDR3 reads TGTGCCAGCAGTCCCCGGACTAGCGGGACCTACAATGAGCAGTTCTTC.

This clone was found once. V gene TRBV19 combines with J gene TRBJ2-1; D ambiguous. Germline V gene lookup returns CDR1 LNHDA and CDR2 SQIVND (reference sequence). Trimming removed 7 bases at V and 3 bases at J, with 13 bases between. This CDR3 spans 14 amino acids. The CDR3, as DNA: TGTGCCAGTAAGACCATCCCCCTCTACAATGAGCAGTTCTTC. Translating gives CASKTIPLYNEQFF.

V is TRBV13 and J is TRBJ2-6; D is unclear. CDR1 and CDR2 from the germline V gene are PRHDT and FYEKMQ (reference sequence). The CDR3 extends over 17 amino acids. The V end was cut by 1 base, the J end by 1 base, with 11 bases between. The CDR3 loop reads CASSLVPKQSGANVLTF. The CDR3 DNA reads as TGTGCCAGCAGCTTAGTGCCCAAACAATCTGGGGCCAACGTCCTGACTTTC.

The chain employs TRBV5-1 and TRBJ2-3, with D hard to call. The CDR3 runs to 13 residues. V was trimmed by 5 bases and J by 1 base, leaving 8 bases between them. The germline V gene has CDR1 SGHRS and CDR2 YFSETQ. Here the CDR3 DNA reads TGCGCCAGCAGTCAGCCAGGCACAGATACGCAGTATTTT. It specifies CASSQPGTDTQYF.

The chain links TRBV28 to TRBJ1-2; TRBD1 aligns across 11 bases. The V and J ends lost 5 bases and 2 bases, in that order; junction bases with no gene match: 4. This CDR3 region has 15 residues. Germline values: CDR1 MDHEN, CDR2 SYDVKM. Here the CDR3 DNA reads TGTGCCAGCAGTCCCCGGACAGGGGGCAACTATGGCTACACCTTC. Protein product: CASSPRTGGNYGYTF.

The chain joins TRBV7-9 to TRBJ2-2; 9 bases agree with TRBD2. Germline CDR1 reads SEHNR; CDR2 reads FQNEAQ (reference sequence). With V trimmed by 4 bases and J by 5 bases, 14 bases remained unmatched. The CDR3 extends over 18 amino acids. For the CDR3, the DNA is TGTGCCAGCAGCTCCTCCCCTTTAGCGGGAGCGCCGACCGGGGAGCTGTTTTTT. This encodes CASSSSPLAGAPTGELFF.

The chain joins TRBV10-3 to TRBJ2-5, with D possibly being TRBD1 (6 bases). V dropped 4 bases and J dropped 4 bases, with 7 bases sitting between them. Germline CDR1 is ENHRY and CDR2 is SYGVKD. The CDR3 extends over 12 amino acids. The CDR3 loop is CAISGGGETQYF. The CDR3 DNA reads TGTGCCATCAGTGGAGGGGGAGAGACCCAGTACTTC.

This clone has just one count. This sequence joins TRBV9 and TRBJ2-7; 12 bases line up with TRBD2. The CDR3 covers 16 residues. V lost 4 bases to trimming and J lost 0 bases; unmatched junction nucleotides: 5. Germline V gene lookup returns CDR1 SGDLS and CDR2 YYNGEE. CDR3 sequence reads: CASSKTGLAGSYEQYF. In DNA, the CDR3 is TGTGCCAGCAGCAAGACGGGACTAGCGGGCTCCTACGAGCAGTACTTC.

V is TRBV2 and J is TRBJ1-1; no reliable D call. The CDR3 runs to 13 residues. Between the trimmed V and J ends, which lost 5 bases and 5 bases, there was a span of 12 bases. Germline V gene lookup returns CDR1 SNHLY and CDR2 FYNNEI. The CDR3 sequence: CASSPRDWTEAFF. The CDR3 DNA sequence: TGTGCCAGCAGTCCACGGGATTGGACTGAAGCTTTCTTT.

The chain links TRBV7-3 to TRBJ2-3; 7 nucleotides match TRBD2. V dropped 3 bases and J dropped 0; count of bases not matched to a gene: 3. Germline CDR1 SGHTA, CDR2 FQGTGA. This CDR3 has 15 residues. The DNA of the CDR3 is TGTGCCAGCAGCTTCGGAGCGGGGAGCACAGATACGCAGTATTTT. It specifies CASSFGAGSTDTQYF.

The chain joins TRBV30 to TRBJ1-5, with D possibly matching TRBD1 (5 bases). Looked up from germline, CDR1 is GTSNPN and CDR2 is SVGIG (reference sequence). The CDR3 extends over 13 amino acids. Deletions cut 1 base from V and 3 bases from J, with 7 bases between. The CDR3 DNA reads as TGTGCCTGGAGTGAAGGGACCAATCAGCCCCAGCATTTT. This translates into CAWSEGTNQPQHF. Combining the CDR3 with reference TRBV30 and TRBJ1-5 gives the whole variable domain SQTIHQWPATLVQPVGSPLSLECTVEGTSNPNLYWYRQAAGRGLQLLFYSVGIGQISSEVPQNLSASRPQDRQFILSSKKLLLSDSGFYLCAWSEGTNQPQHFGDGTRLSIL.

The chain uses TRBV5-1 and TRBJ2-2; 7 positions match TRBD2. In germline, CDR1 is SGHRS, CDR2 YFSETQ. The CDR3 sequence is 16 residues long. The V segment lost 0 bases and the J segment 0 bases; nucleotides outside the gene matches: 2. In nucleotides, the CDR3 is TGCGCCAGCAGCTTGGTTGCGGGAGCGAACACCGGGGAGCTGTTTTTT. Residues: CASSLVAGANTGELFF.